The 9 T cell receptor beta chains below come from one sample, sequenced in a study of T cell responses to AZD1222 COVID-19 vaccine. The protocol was immunoSEQ multiplex PCR, while the TCRdb copy is restricted to in-frame clones and leaves out a portion. The sample lists 200,000 to 250,000 clones; about 95% were seen once. This specimen consisted of peripheral blood, obtained 28 days after the second dose of the MenACWY control vaccine. Receptors originate from an adult who received the MenACWY meningococcal vaccine as a control.

This sequence joins TRBV5-1 and TRBJ2-1; the D is unclear. The germline CDR1 and CDR2 sequences are SGHRS and YFSETQ. Trimming left V 0 bases short and J 8 bases short, with 12 bases between. The CDR3 is made up of 14 amino acids. The CDR3 DNA is TGCGCCAGCAGCTTGGATCGGTCGCGCGATGAGCAGTTCTTC. Encoded protein: CASSLDRSRDEQFF.

The gene calls are TRBV7-9 and TRBJ1-1; 12 bases match TRBD1. This CDR3 has 16 residues. Germline CDR1 reads SEHNR; CDR2 reads FQNEAQ (reference sequence). J gave up 0 bases and V 5 bases, and 4 bases lay outside the gene matches. The CDR3 region is CASSDGTGGMNTEAFF. CDR3 DNA sequence: TGTGCCAGCAGCGACGGGACAGGGGGCATGAACACTGAAGCTTTCTTT. Variable domain in full (rest from reference TRBV7-9 and TRBJ1-1): DTGVSQNPRHKITKRGQNVTFRCDPISEHNRLYWYRQTLGQGPEFLTYFQNEAQLEKSRLLSDRFSAERPKGSFSTLEIQRTEQGDSAMYLCASSDGTGGMNTEAFFGQGTRLTVV.

V and J are TRBV5-1 and TRBJ2-7; 9 positions match TRBD1. Germline CDR1 reads SGHRS; CDR2 reads YFSETQ. The trim removed 5 bases at V and 1 base at J, leaving 4 bases unmatched. The CDR3 is 14 amino acids. Here the CDR3 DNA reads TGCGCCAGCAGTTCGGGACAGGGATCCTACGAGCAGTACTTC. As protein: CASSSGQGSYEQYF.

The chain employs TRBV5-4 and TRBJ1-1, with 10 positions matching TRBD1. Losses at the gene ends were 3 bases for V and 5 bases for J; bases not matched to a gene: 4. Looked up from germline, CDR1 is SGHNT and CDR2 is YYREEE (reference sequence). There are 14 residues in the CDR3. The CDR3 is CASSSGTGVTEAFF. The DNA of the CDR3 is TGTGCCAGCAGCTCCGGGACAGGGGTGACTGAAGCTTTCTTT.

A word on this clone: A junction end diverges from the germline sequence, so it may reflect a read error. The chain joins TRBV7-3 to TRBJ2-5; TRBD2 agrees at 9 bases. The CDR3 covers 15 residues. Germline CDR1 and CDR2: SGHTA and FQGTGA. Here the CDR3 reads CASSLTGLAPETQYF. The CDR3 DNA sequence: TGTGCCAGCAGCCTAACGGGACTAGCTCCGGAGACCCAGTACTTC.

The J gene is TRBJ2-1, the V gene TRBV4-3; D unclear. The CDR3 has 17 residues. Germline-derived CDR1 and CDR2 are LGHNA and YSLEER. V was trimmed by 2 bases and J by 0 bases, leaving 14 bases between them. CDR3 in amino acids: CASSQIRGGSSYNEQFF. The CDR3 nucleotides are TGCGCCAGCAGCCAAATCCGAGGTGGAAGCTCCTACAATGAGCAGTTCTTC.

The rearrangement links TRBV5-1 to TRBJ2-1, with 10 bases that match TRBD1. V was pared by 4 bases and J by 9 bases, with 4 bases of the junction left unmatched. The CDR3 is 13 residues long. The germline CDR1 and CDR2 sequences are SGHRS and YFSETQ. The CDR3 spells CASSGDRGIEQFF. The CDR3 nucleotides read TGCGCCAGCAGCGGGGACAGGGGAATTGAGCAGTTCTTC.

The chain employs TRBV4-3 and TRBJ2-7, with D possibly TRBD2 on 5 matching bases. The CDR3 has 16 amino acids. The V end lost 0 bases, the J end lost 2 bases, and 14 bases lay between the germline ends. Per the germline V gene, CDR1 is LGHNA and CDR2 is YSLEER. The CDR3 here is CASSQDRGVSTYEQYF. CDR3 coding DNA: TGCGCCAGCAGCCAAGATCGGGGAGTGTCGACCTACGAGCAGTACTTC.

This chain joins TRBV4-3 and TRBJ1-2; tentative D call: TRBD1 (6 bases). This CDR3 contains 16 residues. Trimming removed 0 bases at V and 0 bases at J, with 11 bases between. Per germline, CDR1 LGHNA and CDR2 YSLEER. CDR3 sequence (DNA): TGCGCCAGCAGCCAAGAAGAACAGGGACCTAACTATGGCTACACCTTC. As protein: CASSQEEQGPNYGYTF.